This TCR beta chain is drawn from a study of blood T cell repertoires in COVID-19. Study as a whole: The United States, Italy and Spain were the sources of the acute and convalescent COVID-19 samples. T cells, B-cell-depleted T cells, or PBMCs provided the cDNA or gDNA that served as material.

This clone has more than one count but fewer than ten. The CDR3 sequence is 15 residues long. The ends lost 0 bases at V and 4 bases at J; junction bases unmatched: 5. Germline V CDR1 and CDR2: SGDLS, YYNGEE. Methods used by the authors: Amplification from reference gene primers served as the basis for estimated nucleated cell counts. Using immunoSEQ multiplex PCR, the repertoire was profiled, and TCRdb retains in-frame clones only, with some absent. V, J and clone size reflect that table, while D and trimming were determined from the DNA. The sample has some 400,000 clones, 90% seen once; the top ten hold about 7%.

The sample was peripheral blood. This sequence originates from a man younger than 35 with active or convalescent COVID-19. The chain couples TRBV9 to TRBJ1-2, with TRBD1 matching over 8 bases. The CDR3 protein is CASSVDHRGAYGYTF. The CDR3 DNA is TGTGCCAGCAGCGTAGATCACAGGGGGGCCTATGGCTACACCTTC.